Included here is one T cell receptor (beta chain) sequence, with context. What it binds is unknown. The source of the sample is a study of cytotoxic CD8 clonotypes in ibrutinib-treated CLL. General study results and limits: Patients showed higher baseline clonality than age-matched healthy donors, and it tracked circulating CD8+ T-cell counts. Clonality increased at ibrutinib response and stayed stable in sustained remission. At progression, however, it fell back toward baseline.

The repertoire was sequenced with immunoSEQ multiplex PCR; TCRdb's copy has only in-frame clones and lacks some. The sample shows about 130,000 clones, approximately 80% of them seen only once. This CDR3 is built from 14 residues. V lost 10 bases, J lost 4 bases, and 7 bases stayed unmatched. CDR1 is MNHNS and CDR2 is SASEGT in the germline V gene. This TCR was recovered from a human donor with chronic lymphocytic leukemia. V and J are TRBV6-1 and TRBJ2-3; 11 bases line up with TRBD2. The specimen comprised PBMCs, sampled after 24 months of ibrutinib treatment. CDR3 region: CATISGGAADTQYF. The CDR3 nucleotides are TGTGCCACCATTAGCGGGGGGGCCGCAGATACGCAGTATTTT.